Below, 5 T cell receptor beta chains from the same sample are listed, as sequenced in a study of T-cell reconstitution after alpha-beta-depleted transplantation in children. Preparing the TCRbeta library involved the use of unique molecular identifiers. TCRdb reanalysed the PCR reads using MiXCR and keeps one entry per CDR3 protein. This table holds over 150,000 distinct CDR3 sequences, about 7% found once. The material sequenced was PBMCs, taken before TCRalphabeta/CD19-depleted stem cell transplant. These receptors came from a boy aged 2 to 9 with acute lymphoblastic leukemia, due to receive a stem cell transplant.

This clonotype was detected ten times or more. The V and J genes are TRBV7-2 and TRBJ2-1, with 7 nucleotides matching TRBD2. The germline CDR1 and CDR2 sequences are SGHTA and FQGNSA. Trimming at V came to 8 bases and at J to 6 bases, leaving 10 bases not matched to a gene. CDR3 size: 14 residues. CDR3 nucleotide sequence: TGTGCCAGCCATTTCGGGCGGGGGAGCAATGAGCAGTTCTTC. It yields the protein CASHFGRGSNEQFF.

This clonotype was counted ten times or more. V usage is TRBV3-1 and J usage is TRBJ2-7; no clear D gene. V was clipped by 3 bases and J by 2 bases, with 11 bases between them. CDR3 length: 14 residues. CDR1 is LGHDT, CDR2 YNNKEL, per germline (reference sequence). The CDR3 spells CASSQRIKTYEQYF. Written as DNA, the CDR3 is TGTGCCAGCAGCCAGCGTATCAAAACCTACGAGCAGTACTTC.

This clonotype was detected a few times. This chain connects TRBV7-9 to TRBJ2-7; a weak D match, TRBD2 (5 bases). This CDR3 spans 14 amino acids. Trimming stripped 6 bases from V and 2 bases from J, with 14 bases between. In germline, CDR1 is SEHNR, CDR2 FQNEAQ (reference sequence). CDR3 coding DNA: TGTGCCAGCAGTGCGGGCCTTCCCACCTACGAGCAGTACTTC. It encodes CASSAGLPTYEQYF.

This clonotype was seen a few times. This chain joins TRBV12-3 or TRBV12-4 and TRBJ2-6, with D perhaps TRBD2 (6 bases). V dropped 8 bases and J dropped 0 bases, with 8 bases sitting between them. The CDR3 contains 14 residues. The DNA of the CDR3 is TGTGCCAGCCGCGGGGCCTCTGGGGCCAACGTCCTGACTTTC. Amino acid sequence: CASRGASGANVLTF.

In its sample, this clonotype was seen a few times. The rearrangement joins TRBV3-1 to TRBJ2-3; TRBD1 matches 9 bases. This CDR3 is built from 19 residues. After removal of 4 bases from V and 4 bases from J, the junction contained 18 bases not matched to a gene. Germline lookup yields CDR1 LGHDT and CDR2 YNNKEL (reference sequence). The CDR3 DNA reads as TGTGCCAGCAGCCCGATAGCTACACAGGGGGCAGTTAGCGCAGATACGCAGTATTTT. This translates into CASSPIATQGAVSADTQYF.